The 9 T cell receptor beta chains presented below share a single source sample, sequenced in a study of metastatic and nonmetastatic thyroid tumors. Using MiXCR, TCRdb re-called clones from the PCR reads. The sample carries tens of thousands of clones, 15% to 19% recorded once. Every patient was untreated before thyroid surgery. The sequenced sample consisted of blood. Receptors originate from a female donor with papillary thyroid cancer or a benign thyroid nodule (not recorded which). Some clones in this sample may be carry-over from other donors' samples.

The V gene is TRBV6-2 or TRBV6-3, the J gene TRBJ2-1; D perhaps matches TRBD1 (6 bases). V gave up 4 bases and J gave up 8 bases, with 21 bases separating them. Germline V gives CDR1 MNHEY, CDR2 SVGEGT. This CDR3 is 16 amino acids long. The CDR3 region has the DNA TGTGCCAGCAGTTCCAACCTGGACAGCCCGGTAGATGAGCAGTTCTTC. The encoded protein is CASSSNLDSPVDEQFF.

This clone has at least ten counts. The chain links TRBV28 to TRBJ2-4; D might be TRBD1 (5 bases). CDR3 size: 15 residues. The V gene lost 3 bases and the J gene lost 6 bases, with 15 bases spanning the gap. Germline V gene data show CDR1 as MDHEN and CDR2 as SYDVKM. Here the CDR3 reads CASSFPAGMGNIQYF. The CDR3 DNA follows: TGTGCCAGCAGTTTCCCGGCAGGGATGGGAAACATTCAGTACTTC.

The gene calls are TRBV3-1 and TRBJ1-1; D is perhaps TRBD1 (6 bases). The CDR3 runs 14 residues. Germline V gene lookup returns CDR1 LGHDT and CDR2 YNNKEL (reference sequence). Trimming stripped 6 bases from V and 5 bases from J, with 16 bases between. The CDR3, as DNA: TGTGCCAGCAGGGGACCGGGAGGGGGAACTGAAGCTTTCTTT. Translation: CASRGPGGGTEAFF.

This clone was seen at least ten times. This may arise from a read error, as a much more abundant clone is one base away. This chain connects TRBV24-1 to TRBJ2-2; 7 bases are a match to TRBD1. Germline loops: CDR1 KGHDR, CDR2 SFDVKD. There are 17 residues in the CDR3. In nucleotides, the CDR3 is TGTGCCACCTCCAAACTCAGGGGGAATGATGTCCCCGGGGAGCTGGTTTTT. Encoded protein: CATSKLRGNDVPGELVF.

This clone has ten or more counts. The CDR3 is CASSPQTSTGAGELFF. The CDR3 DNA reads TGTGCCAGCAGCCCTCAGACTAGTACGGGCGCCGGGGAGCTGTTTTTT. The rearrangement links TRBV11-1 to TRBJ2-2, with a weak D call TRBD2 (6 bases). Germline lookup yields CDR1 SGHAT and CDR2 FQDESV (reference sequence). V lost 5 bases and J 6 bases, leaving 19 bases between the germline ends. CDR3 size: 16 residues.

This clone was picked up many times. The V call is TRBV20-1, the J call TRBJ2-3, with unresolved D. The CDR3 totals 15 residues. In germline, CDR1 is DFQATT, CDR2 SNEGSKA (reference sequence). Trimming took off 5 bases at V and 0 bases at J, with 15 bases between the two ends. The CDR3 sequence is CSARQVYTSTDTQYF. CDR3 coding DNA: TGCAGTGCTCGGCAGGTGTACACAAGCACAGATACGCAGTATTTT.

The J gene is TRBJ2-1, the V gene TRBV20-1; 15 positions match TRBD2. The CDR3 consists of 15 residues. From germline, CDR1 is DFQATT and CDR2 SNEGSKA (reference sequence). The CDR3: CIARTSGGVSDEQFF. CDR3 DNA sequence: TGCATTGCGAGGACTAGCGGGGGGGTTTCGGATGAGCAGTTCTTC.

This clone has at least ten counts. The chain couples TRBV10-3 to TRBJ2-7, with D possibly matching TRBD1 (6 bases). V was shortened by 7 bases and J by 2 bases, with 15 bases between the two germline ends. The germline CDR1 and CDR2 sequences are ENHRY and SYGVKD. The CDR3 contains 14 residues. The CDR3 bases are TGTGCCATCACCGATGAGGGGACAACCTACGAGCAGTACTTC. It specifies CAITDEGTTYEQYF.

This clone occurred many times. The chain joins TRBV19 to TRBJ2-4; tentatively, D is TRBD1 or TRBD2 (6 bases each). The CDR3 spans 15 residues. CDR1 is LNHDA and CDR2 is SQIVND in the germline V gene (reference sequence). V was shortened by 6 bases and J by 9 bases, with 21 bases between the two germline ends. The CDR3 DNA reads as TGTGCCAGTAGCCGAGGATCGGGGGCATCGGGCATTCAGTACTTC. Encoded protein: CASSRGSGASGIQYF.